The rows below give T cell receptor beta chains drawn from one sample of a study of cytomegalovirus exposure and HLA in healthy donors. Data came from immunoSEQ multiplex PCR; TCRdb stores just in-frame clones and leaves some out. The sample yields some 120,000 clones, over 70% seen once. Sequencing was carried out using PBMCs. These receptors were collected from a woman aged 18-29 years in good health and CMV-seronegative. CDR3s leave out the opening cysteine and the closing phenylalanine or tryptophan.

cdr3_aa | v_call
ASSPRVGGAGKFGEAF | TRBV7-2
ASNPGGLADTQY | TRBV28
ASSGGVGNTEAF | TRBV6-6
ASSYPTVPEPQH | TRBV6-6
ASSSGLWGGTEAF | TRBV5-6
ASSRTGVNTEAF | TRBV27
ASSLITREGSPLH | TRBV7-8
SFRQAPETQY | TRBV29-1
ASSLASGGPDTQY | TRBV5-6
ASSHGQGSPNTEAF | TRBV4-1
ASSYSTGYGDTIY | TRBV6-5
ASSWDSAGGNQPQH | TRBV28
ASTVRTGPNEQF | TRBV28
ASSQTDWNEQF | TRBV16
ASTPYIGWELNTEAF | TRBV7-6
ASGQQEEGKNIQY | TRBV2
ASSLRENANEKLF | TRBV7-2
ASSFSWQGAGDTQY | TRBV7-2
ASKESDYEQY | TRBV28
AWSATNRARQPQH | TRBV30
AISEPTGYGTQY | TRBV10-3
ASSPVDRGNTEAF | TRBV19
ASSLSSYRYYEQY | TRBV27
ASSSRGTGTGQEQF | TRBV18
ASSLEGHTDTQY | TRBV5-1
ASTQRGGPDEQF | TRBV6-1